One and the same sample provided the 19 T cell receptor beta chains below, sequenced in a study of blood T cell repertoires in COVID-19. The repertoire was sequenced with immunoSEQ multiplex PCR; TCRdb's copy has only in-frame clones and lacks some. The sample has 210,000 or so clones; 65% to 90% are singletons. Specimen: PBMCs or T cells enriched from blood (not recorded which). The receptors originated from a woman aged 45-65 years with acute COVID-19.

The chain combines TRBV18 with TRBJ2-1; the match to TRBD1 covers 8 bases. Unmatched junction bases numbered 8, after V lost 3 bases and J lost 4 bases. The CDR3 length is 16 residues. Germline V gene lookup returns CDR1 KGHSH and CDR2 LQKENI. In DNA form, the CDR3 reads TGTGCCAGCTCACCTATGACAGGGGCGAGGTACAATGAGCAGTTCTTC. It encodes CASSPMTGARYNEQFF.

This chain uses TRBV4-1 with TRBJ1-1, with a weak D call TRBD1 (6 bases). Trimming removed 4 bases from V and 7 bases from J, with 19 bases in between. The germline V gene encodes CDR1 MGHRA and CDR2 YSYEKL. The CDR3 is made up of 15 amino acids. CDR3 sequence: CASSRQDRLDSEAFF. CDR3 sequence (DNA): TGCGCCAGCAGCCGCCAGGACAGACTTGACAGTGAAGCTTTCTTT.

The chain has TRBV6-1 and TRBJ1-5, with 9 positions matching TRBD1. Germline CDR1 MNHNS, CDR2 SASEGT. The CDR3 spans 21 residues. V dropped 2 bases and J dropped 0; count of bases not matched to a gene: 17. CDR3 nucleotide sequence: TGTGCCAGCAGTGAACCGCCCATTGGGAACAGGGGGCAATATAGCAATCAGCCCCAGCATTTT. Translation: CASSEPPIGNRGQYSNQPQHF.

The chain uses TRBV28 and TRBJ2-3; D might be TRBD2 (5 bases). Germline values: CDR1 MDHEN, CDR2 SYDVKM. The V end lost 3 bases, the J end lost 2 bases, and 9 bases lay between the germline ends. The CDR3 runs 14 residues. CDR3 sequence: CASSFGGLTDTQYF. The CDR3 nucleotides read TGTGCCAGCAGTTTCGGAGGCCTCACAGATACGCAGTATTTT.

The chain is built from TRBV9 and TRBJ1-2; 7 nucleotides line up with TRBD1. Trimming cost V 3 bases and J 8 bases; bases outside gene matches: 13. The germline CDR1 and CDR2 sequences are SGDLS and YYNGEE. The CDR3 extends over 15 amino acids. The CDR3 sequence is CASSAYQGDGRGYTF. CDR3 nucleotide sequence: TGTGCCAGCAGCGCCTATCAGGGGGATGGCAGAGGCTACACCTTC.

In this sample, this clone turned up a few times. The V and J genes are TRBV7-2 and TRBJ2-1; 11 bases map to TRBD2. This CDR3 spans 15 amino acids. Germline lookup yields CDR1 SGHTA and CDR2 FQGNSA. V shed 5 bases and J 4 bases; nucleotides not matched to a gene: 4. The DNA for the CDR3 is TGTGCCAGCAGCCGGACTAGCGGGTATTACAATGAGCAGTTCTTC. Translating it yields CASSRTSGYYNEQFF.

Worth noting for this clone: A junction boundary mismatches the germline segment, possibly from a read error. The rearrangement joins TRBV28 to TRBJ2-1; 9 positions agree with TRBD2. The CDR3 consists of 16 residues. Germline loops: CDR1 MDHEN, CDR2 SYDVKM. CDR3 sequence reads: CASSEYSGSSCNEQFF. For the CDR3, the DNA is TGTGCCAGCAGCGAATATAGCGGGAGCTCCTGCAATGAGCAGTTCTTC.

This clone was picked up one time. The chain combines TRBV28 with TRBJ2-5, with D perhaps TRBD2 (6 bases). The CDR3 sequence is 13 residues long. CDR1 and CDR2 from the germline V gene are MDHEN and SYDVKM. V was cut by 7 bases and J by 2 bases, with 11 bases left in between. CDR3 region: CASTSGQQETQYF. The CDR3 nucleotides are TGTGCCAGCACCAGCGGGCAGCAAGAGACCCAGTACTTC.

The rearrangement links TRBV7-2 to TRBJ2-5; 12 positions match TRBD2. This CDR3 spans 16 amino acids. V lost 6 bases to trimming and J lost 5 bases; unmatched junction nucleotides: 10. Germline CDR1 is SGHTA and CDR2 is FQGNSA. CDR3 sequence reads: CASSPWTSGIRETQYF. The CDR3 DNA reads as TGTGCCAGCAGTCCCTGGACTAGCGGGATCCGGGAGACCCAGTACTTC.

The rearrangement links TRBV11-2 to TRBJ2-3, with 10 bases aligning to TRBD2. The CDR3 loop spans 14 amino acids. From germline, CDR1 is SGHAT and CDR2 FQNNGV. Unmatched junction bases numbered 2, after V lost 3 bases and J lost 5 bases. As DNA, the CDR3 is TGTGCCAGCAGCTTCGGGACTAGCGTAGATACGCAGTATTTT. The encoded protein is CASSFGTSVDTQYF.

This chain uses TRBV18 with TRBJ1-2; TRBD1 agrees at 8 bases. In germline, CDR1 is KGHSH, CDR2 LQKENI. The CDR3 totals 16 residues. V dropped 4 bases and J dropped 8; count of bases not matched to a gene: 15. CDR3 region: CASSQSREQGGSGYTF. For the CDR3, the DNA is TGTGCCAGCTCACAGTCGCGGGAACAGGGGGGAAGCGGCTACACCTTC.

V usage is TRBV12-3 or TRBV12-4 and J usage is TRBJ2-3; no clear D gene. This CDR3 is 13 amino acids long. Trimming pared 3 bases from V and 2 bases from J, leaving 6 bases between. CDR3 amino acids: CASSFRSTDTQYF. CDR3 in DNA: TGTGCCAGCAGTTTTCGGTCCACAGATACGCAGTATTTT.

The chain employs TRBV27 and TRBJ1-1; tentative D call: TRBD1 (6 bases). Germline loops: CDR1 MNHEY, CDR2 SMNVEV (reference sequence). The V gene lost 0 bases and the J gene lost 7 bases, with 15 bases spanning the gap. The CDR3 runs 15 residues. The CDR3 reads CASSLSGQSNFEAFF. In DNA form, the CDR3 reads TGTGCCAGCAGTTTATCTGGACAGTCAAATTTTGAAGCTTTCTTT.

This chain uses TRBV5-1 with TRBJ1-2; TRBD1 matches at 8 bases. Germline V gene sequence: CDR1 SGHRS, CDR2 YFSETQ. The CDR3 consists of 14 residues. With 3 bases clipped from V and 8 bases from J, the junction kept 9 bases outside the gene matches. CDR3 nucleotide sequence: TGCGCCAGCAGCTCGGTCGGACAGGGTCGAGGCTACACCTTC. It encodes CASSSVGQGRGYTF.

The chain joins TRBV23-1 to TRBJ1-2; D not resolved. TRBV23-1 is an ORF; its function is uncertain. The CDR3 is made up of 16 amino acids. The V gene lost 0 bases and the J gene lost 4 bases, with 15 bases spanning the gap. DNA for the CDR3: TGCGCCAGCAGTCAATCGAAGAGGGTGAAGGCCTATGGCTACACCTTC. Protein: CASSQSKRVKAYGYTF.

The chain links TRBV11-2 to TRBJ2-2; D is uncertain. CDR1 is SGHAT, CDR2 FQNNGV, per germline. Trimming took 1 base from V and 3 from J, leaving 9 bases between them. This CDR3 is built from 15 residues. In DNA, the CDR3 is TGTGCCAGCAGCTTAGTCGTCCGGGACACCGGGGAGCTGTTTTTT. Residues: CASSLVVRDTGELFF.

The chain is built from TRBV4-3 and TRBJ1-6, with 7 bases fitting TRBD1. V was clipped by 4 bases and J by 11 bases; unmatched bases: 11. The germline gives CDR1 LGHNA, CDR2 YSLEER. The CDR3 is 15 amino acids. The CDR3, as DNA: TGCGCCAGCAGCCGAACCGGGACAGATCTTCCACCCCTCCACTTT. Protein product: CASSRTGTDLPPLHF.

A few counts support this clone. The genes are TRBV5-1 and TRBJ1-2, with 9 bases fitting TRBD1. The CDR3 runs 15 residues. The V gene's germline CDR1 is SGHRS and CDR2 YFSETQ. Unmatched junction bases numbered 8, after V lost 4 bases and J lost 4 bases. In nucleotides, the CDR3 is TGCGCCAGCAGCCCGGAGGGGACAGGGTCCTATGGCTACACCTTC. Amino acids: CASSPEGTGSYGYTF.

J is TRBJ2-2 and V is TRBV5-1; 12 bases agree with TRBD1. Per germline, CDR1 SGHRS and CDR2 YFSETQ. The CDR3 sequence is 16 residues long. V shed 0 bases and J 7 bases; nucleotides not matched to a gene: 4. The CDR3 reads CASSLVGQGAIGELFF. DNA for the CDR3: TGCGCCAGCAGCTTGGTGGGACAGGGGGCGATCGGGGAGCTGTTTTTT.